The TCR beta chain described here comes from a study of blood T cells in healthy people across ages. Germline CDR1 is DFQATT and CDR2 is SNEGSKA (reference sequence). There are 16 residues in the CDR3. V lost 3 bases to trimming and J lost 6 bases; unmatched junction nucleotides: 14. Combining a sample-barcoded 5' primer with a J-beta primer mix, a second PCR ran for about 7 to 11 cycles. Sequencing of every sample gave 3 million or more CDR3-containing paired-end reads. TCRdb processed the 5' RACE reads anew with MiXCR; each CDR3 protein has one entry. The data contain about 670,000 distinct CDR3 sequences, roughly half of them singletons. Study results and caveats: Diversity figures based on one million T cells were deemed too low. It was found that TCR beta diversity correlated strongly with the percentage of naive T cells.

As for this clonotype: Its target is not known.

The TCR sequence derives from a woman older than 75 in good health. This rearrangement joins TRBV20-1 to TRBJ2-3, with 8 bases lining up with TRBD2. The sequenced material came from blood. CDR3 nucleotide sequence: TGCAGTGCTAGGGACTCATTTAGCGGGGCGCGGGATACGCAGTATTTT. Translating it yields CSARDSFSGARDTQYF.